What follows are 5 T cell receptor beta chains derived from one specimen sequenced in a study of OX40 agonist ivuxolimab in advanced cancers. The protocol used for the library was the immunoSEQ multiplex PCR assay. The immuneACCESS repertoire file appears here via TCRdb, limited to in-frame rearrangements. These files lack a portion of the clones; in checked studies, under half of the deficit traces to unresolved V genes, and the cause of the others is not known. The sample table shows roughly 70,000 clones, and about 85% are seen once. The top ten clonotypes cover under 4.5% of the sample. The starting material was CD4+ or CD8+ T cells sorted from blood, obtained in a trial of the OX40 agonist ivuxolimab. The receptors shown here come from an adult with an advanced solid tumor such as melanoma, head and neck, liver or kidney cancer.

CDR3: CASSDRHSNQPQHF. In DNA form, the CDR3 reads TGTGCCAGCAGTGATAGGCATAGCAATCAGCCCCAGCATTTT. This chain links TRBV2 with TRBJ1-5; no clear D gene. Germline-derived CDR1 and CDR2 are SNHLY and FYNNEI. The CDR3 sequence is 14 residues long. Trimming stripped 3 bases from V and 0 bases from J, with 6 bases between.

This clone appeared a single time. The J gene is TRBJ2-5, the V gene TRBV9, with a possible D match to TRBD2 (5 bases). CDR1 is SGDLS and CDR2 is YYNGEE in the germline V gene. The CDR3 extends over 17 amino acids. The ends were cut back, 0 bases at V and 5 bases at J, with 20 bases in the middle. The DNA of the CDR3 is TGTGCCAGCAGCGTAGACCCCCCCGGAGGAGCGAGGGAGACCCAGTACTTC. This sequence encodes CASSVDPPGGARETQYF.

The chain couples TRBV19 to TRBJ2-5; D is possibly TRBD1 (6 bases). Between the trimmed V and J ends, which lost 8 bases and 4 bases, there was a span of 14 bases. CDR1 LNHDA and CDR2 SQIVND come from the germline V gene (reference sequence). The length of the CDR3 is 13 residues. CDR3 DNA sequence: TGTGCCAGTCGCCAGACAGGATCAGAGACCCAGTACTTC. Its translation: CASRQTGSETQYF. The variable domain in full, with the rest retrieved from reference TRBV19 and TRBJ2-5, is DGGITQSPKYLFRKEGQNVTLSCEQNLNHDAMYWYRQDPGQGLRLIYYSQIVNDFQKGDIAEGYSVSREKKESFPLTVTSAQKNPTAFYLCASRQTGSETQYFGPGTRLLVL.

CDR3 DNA: TGTGCCAGCAGGGGCTACGAGCAGTACTTC. It translates to CASRGYEQYF. The chain carries TRBV6-7 and TRBJ2-7; no definite D call. TRBV6-7 is known as an ORF, though its function is uncertain. Trimming removed 6 bases from V and 3 bases from J, with 3 bases in between. The CDR3 spans 10 residues.

CDR3 DNA: TGTGCCAGCAGTTTACTACTGAACTTCGAGGGTTCGTATGGCTACACCTTC. Its translation is CASSLLLNFEGSYGYTF. The chain employs TRBV28 and TRBJ1-2; D is uncertain. This CDR3 is 17 amino acids long. From germline, CDR1 is MDHEN and CDR2 SYDVKM. V lost 2 bases and J lost 5, with 21 bases in between.